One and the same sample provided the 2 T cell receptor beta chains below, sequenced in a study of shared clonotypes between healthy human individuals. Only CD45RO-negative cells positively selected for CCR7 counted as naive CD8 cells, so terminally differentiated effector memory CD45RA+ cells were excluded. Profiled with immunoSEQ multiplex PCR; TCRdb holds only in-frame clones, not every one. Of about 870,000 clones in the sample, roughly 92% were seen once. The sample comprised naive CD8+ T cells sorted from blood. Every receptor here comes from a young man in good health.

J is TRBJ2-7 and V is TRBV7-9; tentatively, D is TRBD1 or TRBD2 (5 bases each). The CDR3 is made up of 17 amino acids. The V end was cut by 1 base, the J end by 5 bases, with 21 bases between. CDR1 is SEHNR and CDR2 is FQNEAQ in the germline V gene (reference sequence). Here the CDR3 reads CASSLEGRGPLEDEQYF. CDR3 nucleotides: TGTGCCAGCAGCTTAGAAGGACGGGGCCCCCTCGAAGACGAGCAGTACTTC.

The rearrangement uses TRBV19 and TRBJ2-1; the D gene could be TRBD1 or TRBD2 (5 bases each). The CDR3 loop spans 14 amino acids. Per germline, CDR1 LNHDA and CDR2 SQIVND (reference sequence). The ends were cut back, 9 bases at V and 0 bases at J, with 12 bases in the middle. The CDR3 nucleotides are TGTGCCAGCGCGTGGGGGAGCTCCTACAATGAGCAGTTCTTC. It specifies CASAWGSSYNEQFF.